A single sample is the source of the 19 T cell receptor beta chains below, sequenced in a study of T-cell reconstitution after alpha-beta-depleted transplantation in children. Using unique molecular identifiers, the investigators prepared the TCRbeta library. TCRdb ran MiXCR on the PCR reads and lists one entry per CDR3 protein. The data contain 700,000 to 950,000 distinct CDR3 sequences, 16% of them singletons. Here the sequenced sample was PBMCs, mostly from graft donor cells, taken 360 days after TCRalphabeta/CD19-depleted stem cell transplant. These receptors originate from a male patient younger than 18 who had a stem cell transplant for acute lymphoblastic leukemia, so the T cells may come from the graft donor.

CDR3 amino acids: CASSLEGTGANVLTF. CDR3 nucleotide sequence: TGTGCCAGCAGCTTAGAAGGGACTGGGGCCAACGTCCTGACTTTC. The chain uses TRBV7-2 and TRBJ2-6; D remains ambiguous. Per germline, CDR1 SGHTA and CDR2 FQGNSA. The CDR3 loop spans 15 amino acids. With 1 base removed from V and 2 bases from J, the gap between germline ends came to 6 bases.

This clonotype was detected only a few times. CDR3: CASSPLGQDTGELFF. CDR3 DNA: TGTGCCAGCTCACCATTGGGACAGGACACCGGGGAGCTGTTTTTT. This rearrangement joins TRBV18 to TRBJ2-2, with 8 bases aligning to TRBD1. The germline gives CDR1 KGHSH, CDR2 LQKENI. The CDR3 totals 15 residues. V was clipped by 2 bases and J by 3 bases; unmatched bases: 2. The variable domain in full, with the rest retrieved from reference TRBV18 and TRBJ2-2, is NAGVMQNPRHLVRRRGQEARLRCSPMKGHSHVYWYRQLPEEGLKFMVYLQKENIIDESGMPKERFSAEFPKEGPSILRIQQVVRGDSAAYFCASSPLGQDTGELFFGEGSRLTVL.

This clonotype occurred many times. The chain links TRBV29-1 to TRBJ2-2; perhaps TRBD1 as D (5 bases). The CDR3 covers 12 residues. Germline CDR1 reads SQVTM; CDR2 reads ANQGSEA. Trimming stripped 4 bases from V and 3 bases from J, with 6 bases between. CDR3: CSVVQDTGELFF. As DNA, the CDR3 is TGCAGCGTTGTACAGGACACCGGGGAGCTGTTTTTT.

This clonotype was observed a handful of times. The chain combines TRBV6-5 with TRBJ2-1; TRBD2 matches at 7 bases. The V gene end was trimmed by 4 bases and the J gene end by 1 base; junction bases not matched to a gene: 1. Per germline, CDR1 MNHEY and CDR2 SVGAGI. This CDR3 has 14 residues. CDR3 sequence (DNA): TGTGCCAGCAGTTGGGAGGGTTCCTACAATGAGCAGTTCTTC. Translating it yields CASSWEGSYNEQFF.

The V and J genes are TRBV5-1 and TRBJ2-2; 8 bases align to TRBD1. The V gene's germline CDR1 is SGHRS and CDR2 YFSETQ. V lost 3 bases to trimming and J lost 6 bases; unmatched junction nucleotides: 4. This CDR3 has 14 amino acids. The CDR3 DNA reads TGCGCCAGCAGCTGGCAGGGGGCAGCCGGGGAGCTGTTTTTT. Its protein product is CASSWQGAAGELFF.

CDR3 sequence (DNA): TGTGCCAGCAGTTACTCGTCCCTAGCGGGTATCGAGCAGTACTTC. This sequence encodes CASSYSSLAGIEQYF. The genes are TRBV6-5 and TRBJ2-7; 8 bases agree with TRBD2. The junction had 7 bases not matched to a gene; V was cut back by 0 bases and J by 6 bases. The V gene's germline CDR1 is MNHEY and CDR2 SVGAGI. This CDR3 region has 15 residues.

In this sample, this clonotype turned up a few times. The chain employs TRBV27 and TRBJ2-2, with D possibly matching TRBD2 (6 bases). Germline V lookup: CDR1 MNHEY, CDR2 SMNVEV (reference sequence). Deletions cut 5 bases from V and 1 base from J, with 11 bases between. The CDR3 length is 15 residues. The CDR3 loop is CASSVWRENTGELFF. The DNA of the CDR3 is TGTGCCAGCAGTGTATGGCGGGAGAACACCGGGGAGCTGTTTTTT.

This rearrangement joins TRBV20-1 to TRBJ2-7, with D possibly being TRBD2 (6 bases). This CDR3 has 13 amino acids. Between the trimmed V and J ends, which lost 6 bases and 2 bases, there was a span of 14 bases. The germline V gene encodes CDR1 DFQATT and CDR2 SNEGSKA (reference sequence). CDR3: CSARLVSTYEQYF. CDR3 DNA: TGCAGTGCCAGACTAGTGTCAACCTACGAGCAGTACTTC.

This clonotype has a handful of counts. The rearrangement uses TRBV20-1 and TRBJ2-7, with TRBD1 as a possible D gene (5 bases). The CDR3 totals 13 residues. V shed 5 bases and J shed 0 bases, with 11 bases lying between them. Germline CDR1 is DFQATT and CDR2 is SNEGSKA (reference sequence). CDR3: CSAARTSSYEQYF. The CDR3 DNA reads as TGCAGTGCTGCTCGGACAAGCTCCTACGAGCAGTACTTC.

This clonotype has a count of ten or more. The V call is TRBV5-1, the J call TRBJ2-7; 7 bases align to TRBD2. The length of the CDR3 is 15 residues. Germline V CDR1 and CDR2: SGHRS, YFSETQ. V lost 4 bases, J lost 2 bases, and 9 bases stayed unmatched. The CDR3 here is CASSLVRGETYEQYF. The CDR3 nucleotides are TGCGCCAGCAGCCTGGTTCGGGGGGAGACCTACGAGCAGTACTTC.

This chain links TRBV5-1 with TRBJ2-2, with D unresolved. V was shortened by 3 bases and J by 0 bases, with 3 bases between the two germline ends. This CDR3 has 13 residues. Germline V gene sequence: CDR1 SGHRS, CDR2 YFSETQ. CDR3 DNA sequence: TGCGCCAGCAGCTGGTCGAACACCGGGGAGCTGTTTTTT. This encodes CASSWSNTGELFF.

V and J are TRBV5-5 and TRBJ2-6; no clear D gene. The V gene's germline CDR1 is SGHKS and CDR2 YYEKEE (reference sequence). This CDR3 has 18 amino acids. V dropped 0 bases and J dropped 0 bases, with 13 bases sitting between them. CDR3 bases: TGTGCCAGCAGCTTGGAACGGGTTTCTTACTCTGGGGCCAACGTCCTGACTTTC. This encodes CASSLERVSYSGANVLTF.

The chain joins TRBV5-1 to TRBJ1-1, with 7 bases that match TRBD1. There are 14 residues in the CDR3. The germline V gene has CDR1 SGHRS and CDR2 YFSETQ. The V segment lost 4 bases and the J segment 6 bases; nucleotides outside the gene matches: 9. The CDR3 region is CASSSMTGYAEAFF. The CDR3 DNA follows: TGCGCCAGCAGCAGTATGACAGGGTACGCTGAAGCTTTCTTT.

This clonotype was recorded many times. V gene TRBV5-8 combines with J gene TRBJ1-1, with TRBD1 matching over 8 bases. There are 16 residues in the CDR3. Per the germline V gene, CDR1 is SGHTS and CDR2 is YDEGEE. Losses at the gene ends were 1 base for V and 0 bases for J; bases not matched to a gene: 5. CDR3 region: CASSLQGAYMNTEAFF. In DNA, the CDR3 is TGTGCCAGCAGCTTGCAGGGGGCCTATATGAACACTGAAGCTTTCTTT.

This chain uses TRBV28 with TRBJ2-1; no clear D gene. V was shortened by 8 bases and J by 4 bases, with 18 bases between the two germline ends. From germline, CDR1 is MDHEN and CDR2 SYDVKM. CDR3 length: 15 residues. The CDR3 DNA reads as TGTGCCAGCTCCCGCGTAGGGCTGTCGTACAATGAGCAGTTCTTC. Translating gives CASSRVGLSYNEQFF.

J is TRBJ2-6 and V is TRBV2; D is possibly TRBD2 (6 bases). The length of the CDR3 is 20 residues. Per germline, CDR1 SNHLY and CDR2 FYNNEI. V was pared by 2 bases and J by 0 bases, with 20 bases between. The DNA of the CDR3 is TGTGCCAGCAGTGAATCTTCCCATAGGGGACTGAGCTCTGGGGCCAACGTCCTGACTTTC. Residues: CASSESSHRGLSSGANVLTF.

In this sample, this clonotype turned up a few times. CDR3 protein: CASAGGTSTDTQYF. The CDR3 DNA reads as TGTGCTAGTGCCGGGGGGACTAGCACAGATACGCAGTATTTT. The V gene is TRBV12-5, the J gene TRBJ2-3, with 7 bases fitting TRBD2. The junction had 4 bases not matched to a gene; V was cut back by 7 bases and J by 0 bases. The germline gives CDR1 LGHNT, CDR2 FRNRAP. CDR3 length equals 14 residues.

As regards this clonotype: This may arise from a read error, as a much more abundant clone is one base away. The chain uses TRBV5-1 and TRBJ1-1; D gene uncertain. Trimming pared 1 base from V and 0 bases from J, leaving 10 bases between. Germline loops: CDR1 SGHRS, CDR2 YFSETQ. The CDR3 has 15 amino acids. CDR3 nucleotide sequence: TGCGCCAGCAGCTTGTCTTCGAGAATGAACACTGAAGCTTTCTTT. Translation gives CASSLSSRMNTEAFF.

This clonotype has only a few counts. The chain has TRBV20-1 and TRBJ1-5; TRBD1 is a possible D gene (5 bases). Trimming pared 1 base from V and 4 bases from J, leaving 17 bases between. The CDR3 loop spans 16 amino acids. CDR1 DFQATT and CDR2 SNEGSKA come from the germline V gene (reference sequence). The CDR3 protein is CSARAGGTGGNQPQHF. CDR3 coding DNA: TGCAGTGCTAGAGCGGGGGGAACGGGCGGGAATCAGCCCCAGCATTTT.